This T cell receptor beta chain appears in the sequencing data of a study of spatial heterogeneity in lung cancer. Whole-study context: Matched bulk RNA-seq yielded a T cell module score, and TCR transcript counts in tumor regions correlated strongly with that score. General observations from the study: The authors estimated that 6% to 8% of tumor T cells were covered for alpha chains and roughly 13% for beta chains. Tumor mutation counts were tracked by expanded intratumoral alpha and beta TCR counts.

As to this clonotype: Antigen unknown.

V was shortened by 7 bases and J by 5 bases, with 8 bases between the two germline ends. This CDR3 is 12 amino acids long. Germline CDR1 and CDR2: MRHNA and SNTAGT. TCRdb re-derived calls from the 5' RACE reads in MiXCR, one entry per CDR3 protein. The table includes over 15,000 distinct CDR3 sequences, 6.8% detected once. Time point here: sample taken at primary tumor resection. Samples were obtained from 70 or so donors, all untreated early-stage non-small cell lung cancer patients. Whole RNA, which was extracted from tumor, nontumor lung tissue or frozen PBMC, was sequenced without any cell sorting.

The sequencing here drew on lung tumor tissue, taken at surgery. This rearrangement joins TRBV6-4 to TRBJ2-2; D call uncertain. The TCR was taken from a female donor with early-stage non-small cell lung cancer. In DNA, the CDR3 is TGTGCCAGCAAAGACTTAACCGGGGAGCTGTTTTTT. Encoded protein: CASKDLTGELFF.